Presented here are 5 T cell receptor beta chains from one specimen sequenced in a study of blood T cell repertoires in COVID-19. Clones were sequenced by immunoSEQ multiplex PCR, and TCRdb holds only the in-frame ones, with some missing. The table has just under 350,000 clones, over 70% seen once. Input material: peripheral blood. These receptors were collected from a woman between 45 and 60 years old with COVID-19, enrolled during active disease.

V gene TRBV19 combines with J gene TRBJ2-2, with TRBD1 identical over 8 bases. The CDR3 totals 14 residues. Unmatched junction bases numbered 0, after V lost 6 bases and J lost 0 bases. The germline V gene encodes CDR1 LNHDA and CDR2 SQIVND (reference sequence). DNA for the CDR3: TGTGCCAGTAGGACAGGGGCGAACACCGGGGAGCTGTTTTTT. Translated: CASRTGANTGELFF.

CDR3 in amino acids: CASSLVLGAGTGLGYTF. The CDR3 nucleotides read TGTGCCAGCAGCTTAGTATTGGGTGCCGGGACAGGGCTTGGCTACACCTTC. The chain uses TRBV11-2 and TRBJ1-2, with 9 bases aligning to TRBD1. V was pared by 1 base and J by 7 bases, with 13 bases of the junction left unmatched. CDR3 length: 17 residues. CDR1 SGHAT and CDR2 FQNNGV come from the germline V gene.

V and J are TRBV3-1 (or the pseudogene TRBV3-2) and TRBJ2-1, with TRBD2 matching 10 bases. The CDR3 covers 17 residues. Germline values: CDR1 LGHDT, CDR2 YNNKEL (reference sequence). The ends lost 0 bases at V and 2 bases at J; junction bases unmatched: 4. The DNA for the CDR3 is TGTGCCAGCAGCCAAGAGTGGCTAGCGGGAGCCTACAATGAGCAGTTCTTC. This translates into CASSQEWLAGAYNEQFF.

The DNA of the CDR3 is TGTGCCAGCAGCAAAGGGCCGTCGGAGTCCTATAATTCACCCCTCCACTTT. It translates to CASSKGPSESYNSPLHF. The chain is built from TRBV21-1 and TRBJ1-6. TRBV21-1 is labeled a pseudogene. This CDR3 has 17 residues.

This chain links TRBV9 with TRBJ2-5, with 7 nucleotides matching TRBD2. Looked up from germline, CDR1 is SGDLS and CDR2 is YYNGEE. J was trimmed by 5 bases and V by 7 bases; bases with no gene match: 14. This CDR3 contains 15 residues. CDR3 region: CASGRRGGSWETQYF. The CDR3 region has the DNA TGTGCCAGCGGCCGTCGGGGCGGGAGTTGGGAGACCCAGTACTTC.